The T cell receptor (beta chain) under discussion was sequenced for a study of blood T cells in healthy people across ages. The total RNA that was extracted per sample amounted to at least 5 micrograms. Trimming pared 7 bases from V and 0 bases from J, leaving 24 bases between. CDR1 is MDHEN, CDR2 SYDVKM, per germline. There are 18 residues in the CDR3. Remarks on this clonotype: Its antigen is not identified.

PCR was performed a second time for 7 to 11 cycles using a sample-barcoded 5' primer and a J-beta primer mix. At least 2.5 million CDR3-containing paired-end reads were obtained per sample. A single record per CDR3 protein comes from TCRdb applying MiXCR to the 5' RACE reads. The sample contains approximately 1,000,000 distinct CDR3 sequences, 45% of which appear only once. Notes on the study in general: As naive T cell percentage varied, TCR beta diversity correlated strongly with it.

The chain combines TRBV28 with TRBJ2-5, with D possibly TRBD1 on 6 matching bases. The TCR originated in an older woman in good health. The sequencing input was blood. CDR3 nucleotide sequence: TGTGCCAGCAATGGGGGCCTCGGACCTAACTCGTACCAAGAGACCCAGTACTTC. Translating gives CASNGGLGPNSYQETQYF.